The rows below give T cell receptor beta chains drawn from one sample of a study of blood T cell repertoires in COVID-19. Assay used: immunoSEQ multiplex PCR; TCRdb lists only in-frame clones, some missing. The profile shows roughly 300,000 clones, 86% of them singletons. Sequencing was done on a sample of PBMCs or T cells enriched from blood (not recorded which). Receptors originate from a man aged 25 to 40 who had recovered from COVID-19. The CDR3 runs from the conserved cysteine through the conserved F or W. The D gene is left open where the match is weak. Some rows mark clone size as missing; the rest say once, few, many or name a class of expanded clone.

>TRBV7-9|-|-|TRBJ2-3
TGTGCCAGCAGCTTAGGTCTGGGACAAAGCACAGATACGCAGTATTTT
CASSLGLGQSTDTQYF
>TRBV27|-|TRBD2|TRBJ2-1
TGTGCCAGCAGTTTGGCGGCTAGCGGGAACCAGTTCTTC
CASSLAASGNQFF
>TRBV19|-|TRBD1|TRBJ1-1
TGTGCCAGTAGTACTCACCCTGACAGGGTTAACAAGGACACTGAAGCTTTCTTT
CASSTHPDRVNKDTEAFF
>TRBV9|-|TRBD1|TRBJ2-3
TGTGCCAGCACCAAAACAGGGGGCCACACAGATACGCAGTATTTT
CASTKTGGHTDTQYF
>TRBV27|-|-|TRBJ1-1
TGTGCCAGCAGTCGCCGCCAGAAAGTGAACACTGAAGCTTTCTTT
CASSRRQKVNTEAFF
>TRBV7-9|-|TRBD2|TRBJ2-7
TGTGCCAGCAGCTTTGGACTAGCGAGTGGAAACGAGCAGTACTTC
CASSFGLASGNEQYF
>TRBV15|-|TRBD1|TRBJ1-4
TGTGCCACCAGCAGGTATACAGGGGGCAATGAAAAACTGTTTTTT
CATSRYTGGNEKLFF
>TRBV28|few|-|TRBJ1-6
TGTGCCAGCAGGAATCTGCGCGGGAATTCACCCCTCCACTTT
CASRNLRGNSPLHF
>TRBV6-4|-|-|TRBJ1-3
TGTGCCAGCAGTGACCCAACAATAACAATGTCCCAATTCTCTGGAAACACCATATATTTT
CASSDPTITMSQFSGNTIYF
>TRBV5-1|-|TRBD1|TRBJ1-4
TGCGCCAGCAGCCCACAGGGGTTCGGTGAAAAACTGTTTTTT
CASSPQGFGEKLFF
>TRBV6-2/TRBV6-3|few|TRBD1|TRBJ2-7
TGTGCCAGCAGTTTACCTTCCGGACAGGGGGACGACGAGCAGTACTTC
CASSLPSGQGDDEQYF
>TRBV19|-|TRBD1|TRBJ1-4
TGTGCCAGTAGTATCCCGGGACAGAATGAAAAACTGTTTTTT
CASSIPGQNEKLFF
>TRBV29-1|-|TRBD2|TRBJ2-7
TGCAGCGTCGAGGGGGCATCCGGGACTAGCGGGAGGAGCTCCTACGAGCAGTACTTC
CSVEGASGTSGRSSYEQYF
>TRBV11-1|-|TRBD2|TRBJ2-1
TGTGCCAGCAAGGGCGGGAGCCCCTACAATGAGCAGTTCTTC
CASKGGSPYNEQFF
>TRBV19|-|-|TRBJ1-1
TGTGCCAGTAGTATCTACAGGAACACTGAAGCTTTCTTT
CASSIYRNTEAFF
>TRBV27|-|TRBD1|TRBJ2-2
TGTGCCAGCAGGCCCGGGACAGACACCGGGGAGCTGTTTTTT
CASRPGTDTGELFF
>TRBV6-1|-|-|TRBJ1-5
TGTGCCAGCAGTGAAGCTTGGCTAGTGGATCACGCTTATAGCAATCAGCCCCAGCATTTT
CASSEAWLVDHAYSNQPQHF
>TRBV5-5|-|-|TRBJ2-4
TGTGCCAGCAGCTTGGTAGGCCAGGGCTTAGCCAAAAACATTCAGTACTTC
CASSLVGQGLAKNIQYF
>TRBV28|-|TRBD2|TRBJ2-1
TGTGCCAGCAGTTTACAGGAGCCTAGCGGGGTGTACAATGAGCAGTTCTTC
CASSLQEPSGVYNEQFF
>TRBV7-9|-|TRBD2|TRBJ2-7
TGTGCCAGCAGCTTAGATCTGGGACTAGCTTCCTACGAGCAGTACTTC
CASSLDLGLASYEQYF
>TRBV5-1|-|TRBD1|TRBJ1-2
TGCGCCAGCAGCTCGCCGGGACAGGAATACTATGGCTACACCTTC
CASSSPGQEYYGYTF
>TRBV2|-|TRBD2|TRBJ2-7
TGTGCCAGCAGTGAGGGACTAGTCCCCGAGCAGTACTTC
CASSEGLVPEQYF
>TRBV28|-|-|TRBJ2-4
TGTGCCAGCAGTTCCCCAGAGGCCTTAGCCAAAAACATTCAGTACTTC
CASSSPEALAKNIQYF
>TRBV19|few|TRBD1|TRBJ1-5
TGTGCCAGTAGTATTTTATGGGACAGGGGAGGAGATCAGCCCCAGCATTTT
CASSILWDRGGDQPQHF
>TRBV5-1|-|TRBD1|TRBJ2-7
TGCGCCAGCAGCTTACAGGGGTTGGCCTACGAGCAGTACTTC
CASSLQGLAYEQYF
>TRBV5-1|-|-|TRBJ2-1
TGCGCCAGCAACACAGGGACCCTTTACAATGAGCAGTTCTTC
CASNTGTLYNEQFF
>TRBV6-5|once|-|TRBJ2-2
TGTGCCAGCAGTTACTCGGCAGGGCCGAACACCGGGGAGCTGTTTTTT
CASSYSAGPNTGELFF
>TRBV10-3|-|TRBD1|TRBJ1-2
TGTGCCATCAGTGACCGGGACAGGGGCCCCTATGGCTACACCTTC
CAISDRDRGPYGYTF
>TRBV4-1|-|-|TRBJ2-1
TGCGCCAGCAGCCAACCCGTTCGACTAGTTTATGAGCAGTTCTTC
CASSQPVRLVYEQFF
>TRBV27|-|-|TRBJ2-2
TGTGCCAGCAGTTACGGGGGAACCACCGGGGAGCTGTTTTTT
CASSYGGTTGELFF